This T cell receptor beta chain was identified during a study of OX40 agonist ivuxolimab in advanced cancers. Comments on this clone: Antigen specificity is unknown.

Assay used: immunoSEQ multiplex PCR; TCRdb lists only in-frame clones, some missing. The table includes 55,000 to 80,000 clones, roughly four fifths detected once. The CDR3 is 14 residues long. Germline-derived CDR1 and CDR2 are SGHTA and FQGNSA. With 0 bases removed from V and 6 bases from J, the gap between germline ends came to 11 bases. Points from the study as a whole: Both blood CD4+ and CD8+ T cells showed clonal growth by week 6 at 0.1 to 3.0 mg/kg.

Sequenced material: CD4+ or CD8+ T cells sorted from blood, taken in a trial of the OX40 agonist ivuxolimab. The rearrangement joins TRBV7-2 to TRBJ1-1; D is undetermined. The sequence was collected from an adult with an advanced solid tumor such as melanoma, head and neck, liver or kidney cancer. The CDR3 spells CASSLALVAAEAFF. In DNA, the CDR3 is TGTGCCAGCAGCTTAGCGTTGGTGGCAGCTGAAGCTTTCTTT.